Listed below are T cell receptor beta chains from one sample, sequenced in a study of metastatic and nonmetastatic thyroid tumors. TCRdb used MiXCR to call clones anew from the PCR reads. The sample lists about 39,000 clones; roughly 15% were seen once. The sequenced material came from blood. The origin of the receptors is a female donor with papillary thyroid cancer or a benign thyroid nodule (not recorded which). Some clones in this sample may be carry-over from other donors' samples. The CDR3 runs from the conserved cysteine through the conserved F or W. Each record gives: J gene, D gene, V gene, clone size, CDR3 DNA, CDR3 protein. The D gene is left open where the match is weak. Clone sizes are given selectively: once, few, many, or a class where the clone is expanded.

>TRBJ2-5|TRBD1|TRBV5-6|many
TGTGCCAGCGGGGGACAGGGATTGACCCAGTACTTC
CASGGQGLTQYF
>TRBJ2-3|.|TRBV6-6|many
TGTGCCAGCAGTTACGAGGGAACAGATACGCAGTATTTT
CASSYEGTDTQYF
>TRBJ2-3|.|TRBV4-1|many
TGCGCCAGCAGCCAGAGCAGCGGAAGCACAGATACGCAGTATTTT
CASSQSSGSTDTQYF
>TRBJ1-5|TRBD1|TRBV24-1|many
TGTGCCACCAGTGACCCGGGACAGGGGGCCGGGCAGCCCCAGCATTTT
CATSDPGQGAGQPQHF
>TRBJ2-5|TRBD2|TRBV5-8|many
TGTGCCAGCAGCTTATGGGACCTAGCGGGAGTAGAGACCCAGTACTTC
CASSLWDLAGVETQYF
>TRBJ1-3|.|TRBV11-3|.
TGTGCCAGCAGGAAGACAGGTTCCGGGAACACCATATATTTT
CASRKTGSGNTIYF
>TRBJ2-6|.|TRBV3-1|many
TGTGCCAGCAGCCAAGATGGGGCTTCTGGGGCCAACGTCCTGACTTTC
CASSQDGASGANVLTF
>TRBJ2-6|.|TRBV6-2/TRBV6-3|few
TGTGCCAGCAGTTACTACTCTAGGACTTCCTCTGGGGCCAACGTCCTGACTTTC
CASSYYSRTSSGANVLTF
>TRBJ2-1|TRBD2|TRBV7-1|many
TGTGCCAGCAGCTCCCCAGGGACTAGCGGGTGGGGCTCCTACAATGAGCAGTTCTTC
CASSSPGTSGWGSYNEQFF
>TRBJ2-2|.|TRBV10-3|few
TGTGCCATCAGTTATGAGACTCCGACTGGTGAGCTGTTTTTT
CAISYETPTGELFF
>TRBJ2-1|TRBD2|TRBV2|many
TGTGCCAGCAGTGAGCGACTAGCGATCAATGAGCAGTTCTTC
CASSERLAINEQFF
>TRBJ1-1|.|TRBV19|many
TGTGCCAGTAGACGTGGACAGTTGAACACTGAAGCTTTCTTT
CASRRGQLNTEAFF
>TRBJ2-1|.|TRBV27|many
TGTGCCAGCAGTTTTCCCGGGAGCGACAATGAGCAGTTCTTC
CASSFPGSDNEQFF
>TRBJ1-2|.|TRBV19|.
TGTGCCAGTACGACGGAACCTCTTGGTAACACCTTC
CASTTEPLGNTF
>TRBJ2-2|.|TRBV5-1|many
TGCGCCAGCAGCCCCCAGAGTTCGGCCGGGGAGCTGTTTTTT
CASSPQSSAGELFF
>TRBJ2-7|.|TRBV13|once
TGTGCCAGCATCTCCCGACTGGCCCCGCGGGAGCAGTACTTC
CASISRLAPREQYF
>TRBJ2-7|.|TRBV11-2|many
TGTGCCAGCAGCCGCTCAGGGAAAACCTACGAGCAGTACTTC
CASSRSGKTYEQYF
>TRBJ2-1|.|TRBV6-1|many
TGTGCCAGCAGCCGGGCGTTGGGTAGTGAGCAGTTCTTC
CASSRALGSEQFF
>TRBJ1-2|.|TRBV5-1|.
TGCGCCAGCAGCTTGGCAGAAAACTATGGCTACACCTTC
CASSLAENYGYTF
>TRBJ2-3|TRBD2|TRBV6-1|few
TGTGCCAGCAGTGAAGCTCCGGGACTAGCGGGGGGTGTGCAGTATTTT
CASSEAPGLAGGVQYF
>TRBJ2-2|TRBD2|TRBV7-3|many
TGTGCCAGCAGCCCTAGGGGGAGGCAAGCGGGAGATAGCACCGGGGAGCTGTTTTTT
CASSPRGRQAGDSTGELFF
>TRBJ2-5|TRBD2|TRBV20-1|many
TGCAGTGCGCGGACTAGCGGGAGGGACGGTCGAGGGACCCAGTACTTC
CSARTSGRDGRGTQYF
>TRBJ1-6|.|TRBV6-1|medium-sized
TGTGCCAGCAGGACTGCCAATTCACCCCTCCACTTT
CASRTANSPLHF
>TRBJ1-4|.|TRBV7-9|many
TGTGCCAGCAGCTTGCGGGACGGCAATAATGAAAAACTGTTTTTT
CASSLRDGNNEKLFF
>TRBJ1-2|TRBD1|TRBV7-9|many
TGTGCCAGCAGCTCTCAGACAGGGGGCTATGGCTACACCTTC
CASSSQTGGYGYTF
>TRBJ1-4|.|TRBV20-1|.
TGCAGTACTAGGGGCAGGGTCGCAACTAATGATAAACTGTTTTTT
CSTRGRVATNDKLFF
>TRBJ2-3|.|TRBV20-1|.
TGCAGTGCCGATAGAAGGTTCCGGTCGAGCACAGATACGCAGTATTTT
CSADRRFRSSTDTQYF
>TRBJ1-1|.|TRBV2|many
TGTGCCAGCAGTGAAGCGGGAGACAGAGGGACATCCGAAGCTTTCTTT
CASSEAGDRGTSEAFF
>TRBJ1-2|.|TRBV30|.
TGTGCCTGGAGTGTAAGCGCTAACTATGTCTACACCTTC
CAWSVSANYVYTF
>TRBJ2-3|TRBD2|TRBV5-1|many
TGCGCCAGCAGCCAGCGGGAGGGGGAAGATACGCAGTATTTT
CASSQREGEDTQYF
>TRBJ1-6|TRBD1|TRBV28|medium-sized
TGTGCCAGCAGTATCGGACAGGGTTATTCACCCCTCCACTTT
CASSIGQGYSPLHF
>TRBJ2-1|TRBD1|TRBV5-4|many
TGTGCCAGCAGCTGGACAGGGGCGAGGAATGAGCAGTTCTTC
CASSWTGARNEQFF
>TRBJ1-4|.|TRBV19|many
TGTGCCAGTAGTCCCAGATCGACTGAAAAACTGTTTTTT
CASSPRSTEKLFF
>TRBJ1-5|.|TRBV30|few
TGTGCCTGGAGTCCCAGTGCAAATCAGCCCCAGCATTTT
CAWSPSANQPQHF
>TRBJ2-2|.|TRBV24-1|medium-sized
TGTGCCACTGCACGATCGGAGGCGGGGAACACCGGGGAGCTGTTTTTT
CATARSEAGNTGELFF
>TRBJ1-1|TRBD1|TRBV11-3|many
TGTGCCAGCAGCTTAGTGGGACAGGGGGTAACTGAAGCTTTCTTT
CASSLVGQGVTEAFF
>TRBJ2-5|.|TRBV2|many
TGTGCCAGCAACGGGGCGGGTCGGGAGACCCAGTACTTC
CASNGAGRETQYF
>TRBJ1-4|.|TRBV30|many
TGTGCCTGGAGTGATGGACATGGCGAAAAACTGTTTTTT
CAWSDGHGEKLFF
>TRBJ2-7|TRBD1|TRBV24-1|many
TGTGCCACCAGTGATGACAGGGGTAATCCCTACGAGCAGTACTTC
CATSDDRGNPYEQYF
>TRBJ2-2|.|TRBV9|many
TGTGCCAGCAGTCCGGGGGGCGGATACACCGGGGAGCTGTTTTTT
CASSPGGGYTGELFF
>TRBJ2-2|.|TRBV27|many
TGTGCCAGCAGTTTATCGGTGGTTATTTTGAACACCGGGGAGCTGTTTTTT
CASSLSVVILNTGELFF
>TRBJ1-1|TRBD1|TRBV28|.
TGTGCCAGCAGTCCTTGTGCTGTGGACAGGTTCACTGAAGCTTTCTTT
CASSPCAVDRFTEAFF